These T cell receptor beta chains were read from a single sample in a study of cytomegalovirus exposure and HLA in healthy donors. The repertoire was sequenced with immunoSEQ multiplex PCR; TCRdb's copy has only in-frame clones and lacks some. Of around 190,000 clones in the sample, roughly 80% are singletons; the top ten hold around 1.6%. The source material was PBMCs. Receptor source: a woman between 50 and 59 years old in good health and CMV-seronegative. CDR3s include the opening cysteine and the closing phenylalanine or tryptophan. Each record gives: D gene, J gene, CDR3 length, V gene, clone size, CDR3 DNA, CDR3 protein. A D gene is named only where the DNA matches it firmly. A clone size is listed for some rows: how often the clone was seen (once, few, many), or a class if it is expanded.

>.|TRBJ2-3|13|TRBV14|.
TGTGCCAGCAGCCAATTATCGGCAGATACGCAGTATTTT
CASSQLSADTQYF
>TRBD1|TRBJ2-1|17|TRBV28|.
TGTGCCAGCAGTTTATCTCGCGGACAGGTAGCCTACAATGAGCAGTTCTTC
CASSLSRGQVAYNEQFF
>TRBD1|TRBJ2-7|17|TRBV7-2|.
TGTGCCAGCAGCATTACGAACAGGGGCGGCCCACGTTACGAGCAGTACTTC
CASSITNRGGPRYEQYF
>.|TRBJ1-2|14|TRBV28|.
TGTGCCAGCACCCTTGGCCCAGCTAACTATGGCTACACCTTC
CASTLGPANYGYTF
>.|TRBJ1-6|11|TRBV2|.
TGTGCCAGCAGACCAGATTCACCCCTCCACTTT
CASRPDSPLHF
>.|TRBJ1-2|15|TRBV6-5|few
TGTGCCAGCAGTTATAAGACACCGCCTAACTATGGCTACACCTTC
CASSYKTPPNYGYTF
>.|TRBJ2-7|18|TRBV5-1|.
TGCGCCAGCAGCACCCAGAGCCCCGGGGGGACAGGATTCTACGAGCAGTACTTC
CASSTQSPGGTGFYEQYF
>TRBD1|TRBJ2-1|14|TRBV2|once
TGTGCCAGCAGTGGCGACAGGGGAAGGAATGAGCAGTTCTTC
CASSGDRGRNEQFF
>TRBD2|TRBJ2-1|14|TRBV11-1|.
TGTGCCAGCAGCTTCTTGCTAGCGGCCAATGAGCAGTTCTTC
CASSFLLAANEQFF
>.|TRBJ2-2|16|TRBV4-3|.
TGCGCCAGCAGCCACTTCGGGGTCATCAACACCGGGGAGCTGTTTTTT
CASSHFGVINTGELFF
>TRBD1|TRBJ1-2|15|TRBV7-8|.
TGTGCCAGCAGCTTAGCCGCAGGGGGACCTTATGGCTACACCTTC
CASSLAAGGPYGYTF
>.|TRBJ2-7|12|TRBV29-1|.
TGCAGCGTCCGGACAGACACCTACGAGCAGTACTTC
CSVRTDTYEQYF
>TRBD1|TRBJ1-2|14|TRBV11-2|.
TGTGCCAGCAGCTTAGGTCGGACAGGGTTTGGCTACACCTTC
CASSLGRTGFGYTF
>TRBD2|TRBJ2-5|16|TRBV5-6|.
TGTGCCAGCAGCTCTCCGGGACTAGCGGGTCGGGAGACCCAGTACTTC
CASSSPGLAGRETQYF
>TRBD1|TRBJ1-5|16|TRBV7-8|.
TGTGCCAGCAGCTTAAGGAGGAGGACAGGTAATCAGCCCCAGCATTTT
CASSLRRRTGNQPQHF
>TRBD1|TRBJ2-5|18|TRBV4-3|.
TGCGCCAGCAGCCAAGATTTCAGTATCGGGACAGGGGGGGAGACCCAGTACTTC
CASSQDFSIGTGGETQYF
>TRBD1|TRBJ1-1|16|TRBV5-1|.
TGCGCCAGCAGCTTGCGTCCCGGGACAGGGACCACTGAAGCTTTCTTT
CASSLRPGTGTTEAFF
>.|TRBJ2-2|18|TRBV14|.
TGTGCCAGCAGCCTCCGGACTCGCTTAAGGACGCTCACCGGGGAGCTGTTTTTT
CASSLRTRLRTLTGELFF
>.|TRBJ2-2|15|TRBV5-5|few
TGTGCCAGCAGCTTCCAGGTCTTAGACACCGGGGAGCTGTTTTTT
CASSFQVLDTGELFF
>TRBD1|TRBJ1-4|15|TRBV25-1|.
TGTGCCAGCAGTGAAATACAGGGGGCTTATGAAAAACTGTTTTTT
CASSEIQGAYEKLFF
>.|TRBJ2-5|16|TRBV7-9|once
TGTGCCAGCAGCTCCCCGATGAGGGAAGGAGGAGAGACCCAGTACTTC
CASSSPMREGGETQYF
>.|TRBJ1-5|14|TRBV19|.
TGTGCCAGTAACCTTGACAGGAGCTTAGGGCCCCAGCATTTT
CASNLDRSLGPQHF
>TRBD1|TRBJ2-2|18|TRBV9|.
TGTGCCAGCAGCCCCACTATGATGACAGGGGGGTACACCGGGGAGCTGTTTTTT
CASSPTMMTGGYTGELFF
>.|TRBJ2-1|16|TRBV7-2|.
TGTGCCAGCAGCTTAGCGTCGGTAGGAGGATACAATGAGCAGTTCTTC
CASSLASVGGYNEQFF
>.|TRBJ1-1|14|TRBV27|.
TGTGCCAGCAGGCGTTCGGGGGGCGCGAGAGGAGCTTTCTTT
CASRRSGGARGAFF
>.|TRBJ1-1|13|TRBV11-1|.
TGTGCCAGCAGCTTAACAGTCAACACTGAAGCTTTCTTT
CASSLTVNTEAFF
>.|TRBJ1-2|15|TRBV15|.
TGTGCCACCAGCAGCCCCCCGCCCGACAGAATTGGCTACACCTTC
CATSSPPPDRIGYTF
>.|TRBJ1-1|17|TRBV11-2|.
TGTGCCAGCAGCTTGGGGACCGGGGGGGGACGGAACACTGAAGCTTTCTTT
CASSLGTGGGRNTEAFF